The 14 T cell receptor beta chains below all came from one sample that was sequenced in a study of blood T cell repertoires in COVID-19. This table comes from immunoSEQ multiplex PCR, and its TCRdb copy is limited to in-frame clones, with some not included. The table includes about 140,000 clones, over 80% detected once. Sequenced: peripheral blood. The receptors shown here come from an elderly woman with acute or convalescent COVID-19.

J is TRBJ1-5 and V is TRBV6-5; TRBD1 matches 8 bases. V was clipped by 2 bases and J by 5 bases; unmatched bases: 5. The CDR3 loop spans 15 amino acids. Germline CDR1 MNHEY, CDR2 SVGAGI. As DNA, the CDR3 is TGTGCCAGCAGTTACCGGTCAGGGGGCGATCAGCCCCAGCATTTT. Its translation is CASSYRSGGDQPQHF.

The J gene is TRBJ1-2, the V gene TRBV10-3, with TRBD1 as a possible D gene (5 bases). The CDR3 extends over 13 amino acids. Trimming took off 6 bases at V and 0 bases at J, with 8 bases between the two ends. Germline-derived CDR1 and CDR2 are ENHRY and SYGVKD. CDR3 residues: CAISPGANYGYTF. The CDR3 DNA reads TGTGCCATCAGCCCGGGGGCTAACTATGGCTACACCTTC.

The CDR3 DNA reads as TGTGCCAGCAGTATACGGAGGGTGGACGAGCAGTACTTC. It is translated as CASSIRRVDEQYF. The rearrangement links TRBV6-6 to TRBJ2-7; D possibly corresponds to TRBD2 (6 bases). Deletions cut 5 bases from V and 5 bases from J, with 13 bases between. The CDR3 is 13 amino acids. Germline V gene sequence: CDR1 MNHNY, CDR2 SVGAGI (reference sequence).

The V and J genes are TRBV7-2 and TRBJ2-5; no clear D gene. Germline-derived CDR1 and CDR2 are SGHTA and FQGNSA. Trimming took off 4 bases at V and 3 bases at J, with 12 bases between the two ends. The CDR3 contains 14 residues. CDR3 sequence: CASSSTRSEETQYF. The CDR3 DNA reads as TGTGCCAGCAGCTCCACCAGGTCGGAAGAGACCCAGTACTTC.

This rearrangement joins TRBV10-3 to TRBJ1-6, with D perhaps TRBD1 (6 bases). V was clipped by 4 bases and J by 5 bases, with 9 bases between them. CDR1 is ENHRY and CDR2 is SYGVKD in the germline V gene. CDR3 size: 14 residues. For the CDR3, the DNA is TGTGCCATCAGTGCGAACAGGGATAATTCACCCCTCCACTTT. This encodes CAISANRDNSPLHF.

Turning to this clone: An end of the junction does not agree with germline; a read error may underlie this. CDR3 bases: TGTGCCAGCAGTTTTAAGATCGACACAGAAGCTTTCTTT. It is translated as CASSFKIDTEAFF. The gene calls are TRBV12-3 or TRBV12-4 and TRBJ1-1; D ambiguous. The CDR3 has 13 amino acids.

A remark on this clone: This specimen includes other DNA sequences encoding the same CDR3. This rearrangement joins TRBV30 to TRBJ2-7, with 7 bases aligning to TRBD1. Germline V gene sequence: CDR1 GTSNPN, CDR2 SVGIG (reference sequence). V dropped 0 bases and J dropped 2; count of bases not matched to a gene: 4. This CDR3 has 14 amino acids. As DNA, the CDR3 is TGTGCCTGGAGTGTACAAGGGGGCACCTACGAGCAGTACTTC. It yields the protein CAWSVQGGTYEQYF.

This clone was counted once. J is TRBJ2-1 and V is TRBV3-1 (or the pseudogene TRBV3-2); D perhaps matches TRBD1 (6 bases). Trimming removed 4 bases at V and 6 bases at J, with 19 bases between. The CDR3 extends over 16 amino acids. Germline CDR1 is LGHDT and CDR2 is YNNKEL (reference sequence). The CDR3 spells CASSPLPDRIINEQFF. CDR3 coding DNA: TGTGCCAGCAGCCCTCTTCCGGACAGAATAATCAATGAGCAGTTCTTC.

The CDR3 sequence: CASSQDQDQPQHF. The CDR3 DNA is TGCGCCAGCAGCCAAGATCAGGATCAGCCCCAGCATTTT. V is TRBV4-3 and J is TRBJ1-5; D is unclear. Per germline, CDR1 LGHNA and CDR2 YSLEER. Trimming shortened V by 0 bases and J by 5 bases, and 5 bases separated the two germline ends. This CDR3 has 13 residues.

Ten or more counts support this clone. The chain couples TRBV29-1 to TRBJ2-2, with a possible D match to TRBD2 (6 bases). V dropped 3 bases and J dropped 5 bases, with 7 bases sitting between them. Germline V gene lookup returns CDR1 SQVTM and CDR2 ANQGSEA. The CDR3 contains 12 residues. DNA for the CDR3: TGCAGCGTTGAGAGCGGGACCGGGGAGCTGTTTTTT. Translating gives CSVESGTGELFF.

CDR3 region: CASSKTRYEQYF. CDR3 in DNA: TGTGCCAGCAGTAAGACAAGATACGAGCAGTACTTC. The chain joins TRBV6-5 to TRBJ2-7; D is unclear. V lost 5 bases and J 4 bases, leaving 9 bases between the germline ends. CDR1 is MNHEY, CDR2 SVGAGI, per germline. This CDR3 comprises 12 residues.

This clone was observed a handful of times. The V and J genes are TRBV18 and TRBJ1-1, with 10 bases aligning to TRBD1. The junction had 5 bases not matched to a gene; V was cut back by 6 bases and J by 4 bases. Per the germline V gene, CDR1 is KGHSH and CDR2 is LQKENI. The CDR3 runs to 14 residues. In DNA form, the CDR3 reads TGTGCCAGCTCGCCGGGACAGGGGACCACTGAAGCTTTCTTT. Translation: CASSPGQGTTEAFF. The full variable domain, its missing parts supplied by reference TRBV18 and TRBJ1-1, is NAGVMQNPRHLVRRRGQEARLRCSPMKGHSHVYWYRQLPEEGLKFMVYLQKENIIDESGMPKERFSAEFPKEGPSILRIQQVVRGDSAAYFCASSPGQGTTEAFFGQGTRLTVV.

This chain joins TRBV7-2 and TRBJ1-2; D call uncertain. The CDR3 runs 15 residues. Germline CDR1 SGHTA, CDR2 FQGNSA. V lost 5 bases to trimming and J lost 5 bases, with 18 bases between them. The CDR3: CASSTFQAGEYGYTF. The CDR3 region has the DNA TGTGCCAGCAGCACATTCCAGGCTGGGGAGTATGGCTACACCTTC.

The V call is TRBV4-3, the J call TRBJ1-4; D is unclear. The CDR3 has 16 amino acids. The germline V and J ends were trimmed by 3 bases and 8 bases, with 19 bases remaining between them. Germline-derived CDR1 and CDR2 are LGHNA and YSLEER. The CDR3 sequence is CASSHTSAAGKEKLFF. CDR3 DNA sequence: TGCGCCAGCAGCCACACTTCAGCGGCTGGGAAGGAAAAACTGTTTTTT.